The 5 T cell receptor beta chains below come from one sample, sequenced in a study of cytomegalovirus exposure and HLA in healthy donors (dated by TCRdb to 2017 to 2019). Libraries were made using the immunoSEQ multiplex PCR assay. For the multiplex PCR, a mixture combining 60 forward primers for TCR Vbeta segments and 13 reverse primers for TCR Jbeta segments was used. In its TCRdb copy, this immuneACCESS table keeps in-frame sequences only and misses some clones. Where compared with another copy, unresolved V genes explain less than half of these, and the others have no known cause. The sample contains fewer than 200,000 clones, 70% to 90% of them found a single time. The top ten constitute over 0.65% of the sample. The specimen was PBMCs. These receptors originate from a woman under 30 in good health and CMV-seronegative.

The DNA for the CDR3 is TGTGCCAGCAGCCGGACTAGCGGGAGACTCGGGGAGCTGTTTTTT. It yields the protein CASSRTSGRLGELFF. The V call is TRBV6-5, the J call TRBJ2-2; 13 positions match TRBD2. Germline lookup yields CDR1 MNHEY and CDR2 SVGAGI. V lost 6 bases, J lost 7 bases, and 5 bases stayed unmatched. The CDR3 has 15 amino acids.

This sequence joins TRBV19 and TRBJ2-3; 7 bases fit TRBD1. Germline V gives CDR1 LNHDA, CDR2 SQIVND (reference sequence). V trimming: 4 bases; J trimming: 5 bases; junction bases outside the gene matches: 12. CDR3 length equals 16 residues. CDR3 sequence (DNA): TGTGCCAGTAGTAAAGGAGAGACAGGGTCTGAAGATACGCAGTATTTT. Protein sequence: CASSKGETGSEDTQYF.

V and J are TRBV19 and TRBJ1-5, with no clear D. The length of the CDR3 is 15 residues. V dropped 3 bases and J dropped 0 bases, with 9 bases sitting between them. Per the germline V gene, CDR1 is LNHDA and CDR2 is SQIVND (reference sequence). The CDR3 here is CASSISEYSNQPQHF. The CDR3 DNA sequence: TGTGCCAGTAGTATTAGTGAGTATAGCAATCAGCCCCAGCATTTT.

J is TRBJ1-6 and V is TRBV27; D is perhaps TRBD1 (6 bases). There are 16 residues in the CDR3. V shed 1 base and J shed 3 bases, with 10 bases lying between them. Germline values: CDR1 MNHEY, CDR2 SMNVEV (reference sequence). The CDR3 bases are TGTGCCAGCAGTTTATACGGCAGGGGCTATAATTCACCCCTCCACTTT. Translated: CASSLYGRGYNSPLHF.

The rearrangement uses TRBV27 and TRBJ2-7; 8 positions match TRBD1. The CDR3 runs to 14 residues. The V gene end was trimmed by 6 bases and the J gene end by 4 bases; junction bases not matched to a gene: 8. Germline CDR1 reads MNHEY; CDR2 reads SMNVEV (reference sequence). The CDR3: CASRNQGAGYEQYF. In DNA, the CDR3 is TGTGCCAGCAGGAACCAGGGGGCCGGTTACGAGCAGTACTTC.